This entry lists 26 T cell receptor beta chains sequenced from one sample in a study of blood T cell repertoires in COVID-19. Only in-frame clones appear in the TCRdb table, and some are missing; sequencing was by immunoSEQ multiplex PCR. The sample records under 300,000 clones, around 88% being singletons. The sample consisted of PBMCs or T cells enriched from blood (not recorded which). Every receptor here comes from a middle-aged woman with acute COVID-19.

This clone has just a few counts. The rearrangement uses TRBV5-4 and TRBJ2-7, with D possibly matching TRBD2 (5 bases). The germline CDR1 and CDR2 sequences are SGHNT and YYREEE (reference sequence). The CDR3 is made up of 15 amino acids. Trimming stripped 3 bases from V and 6 bases from J, with 19 bases between. CDR3 in amino acids: CASSYTSGVGIEQYV. In DNA form, the CDR3 reads TGTGCCAGCAGCTACACCAGCGGAGTGGGGATCGAGCAGTACGTC.

This clone was seen many times. The J gene is TRBJ1-2, the V gene TRBV29-1, with 8 bases fitting TRBD1. CDR1 and CDR2 from the germline V gene are SQVTM and ANQGSEA. This CDR3 has 13 amino acids. After removal of 7 bases from V and 4 bases from J, the junction contained 8 bases not matched to a gene. As DNA, the CDR3 is TGCAGCGACGAAGGACAGGGCCCCTATGGCTACACCTTC. This codes for CSDEGQGPYGYTF.

The rearrangement joins TRBV6-5 to TRBJ1-2, with TRBD1 identical over 8 bases. The V gene's germline CDR1 is MNHEY and CDR2 SVGAGI. The J segment lost 5 bases and the V segment lost 2 bases, leaving 10 bases of the junction unmatched. This CDR3 spans 16 amino acids. The DNA of the CDR3 is TGTGCCAGCAGTTACGGGTTGGACAGGGCTCTTTATGGCTACACCTTC. It encodes CASSYGLDRALYGYTF.

The V gene is TRBV20-1, the J gene TRBJ2-3, with D maybe TRBD2 (7 bases). The germline V gene encodes CDR1 DFQATT and CDR2 SNEGSKA (reference sequence). The CDR3 is made up of 16 amino acids. V was clipped by 3 bases and J by 2 bases, with 18 bases between them. CDR3 amino acids: CSASGAVGGPTDTQYF. The CDR3 DNA is TGCAGTGCTAGTGGTGCGGTGGGGGGGCCCACAGATACGCAGTATTTT.

This chain uses TRBV2 with TRBJ2-7; D might be TRBD2 (5 bases). This CDR3 region has 14 residues. CDR1 and CDR2 (germline): SNHLY, FYNNEI. Trimming shortened V by 2 bases and J by 3 bases, and 11 bases separated the two germline ends. The CDR3 protein is CASSESAGLYEQYV. The CDR3 nucleotides read TGTGCCAGCAGTGAATCGGCAGGACTCTACGAGCAGTACGTC.

The rearrangement joins TRBV6-4 to TRBJ2-2, with D uncertain. CDR1 is MRHNA and CDR2 is SNTAGT in the germline V gene. Deletions cut 3 bases from V and 4 bases from J, with 6 bases between. CDR3 length: 13 amino acids. The CDR3 DNA sequence: TGTGCCAGCAGTGAACAGACCACCGGGGAGCTGTTTTTT. It specifies CASSEQTTGELFF.

The V call is TRBV18, the J call TRBJ2-5, with D possibly matching TRBD2 (6 bases). From germline, CDR1 is KGHSH and CDR2 LQKENI. The V gene lost 2 bases and the J gene lost 5 bases, with 12 bases spanning the gap. The CDR3 is 14 residues long. The CDR3 DNA is TGTGCCAGCTCACCATTGGAGGGGACGGAGACCCAGTACTTC. It codes for CASSPLEGTETQYF.

The gene calls are TRBV6-4 and TRBJ2-7, with 13 positions matching TRBD2. This CDR3 spans 15 amino acids. V lost 5 bases to trimming and J lost 7 bases; unmatched junction nucleotides: 8. Looked up from germline, CDR1 is MRHNA and CDR2 is SNTAGT. The DNA of the CDR3 is TGTGCCAGCAGTCAAATGACTAGCGGGAGGTGGGAGCAGTACGTC. Amino acids: CASSQMTSGRWEQYV.

The rearrangement joins TRBV19 to TRBJ1-2, with D hard to call. Germline CDR1 LNHDA, CDR2 SQIVND (reference sequence). Trimming took 7 bases from V and 8 from J, leaving 20 bases between them. The CDR3 loop spans 14 amino acids. The CDR3 loop reads CASTPLTSWRGYTF. The CDR3 DNA reads as TGTGCCAGTACCCCCCTGACCTCTTGGCGGGGCTACACCTTC.

The chain couples TRBV7-2 to TRBJ1-2; 8 bases map to TRBD1. The trim removed 2 bases at V and 5 bases at J, leaving 7 bases unmatched. The CDR3 is made up of 15 amino acids. Germline V gene lookup returns CDR1 SGHTA and CDR2 FQGNSA. CDR3 region: CASSLLAGGTYGYTF. CDR3 bases: TGTGCCAGCAGCTTACTGGCAGGGGGCACATATGGCTACACCTTC.

J is TRBJ2-3 and V is TRBV9, with 9 nucleotides matching TRBD2. The ends lost 1 base at V and 2 bases at J; junction bases unmatched: 5. CDR1 and CDR2 from the germline V gene are SGDLS and YYNGEE. The CDR3 totals 16 residues. CDR3 sequence reads: CASSVISSGVTDTQYF. The CDR3 DNA follows: TGTGCCAGCAGCGTAATATCTAGCGGGGTCACAGATACGCAGTATTTT.

V gene TRBV2 combines with J gene TRBJ1-2, with a possible D match to TRBD1 (5 bases). CDR3 length: 14 residues. Per germline, CDR1 SNHLY and CDR2 FYNNEI. Trimming pared 2 bases from V and 6 bases from J, leaving 13 bases between. The CDR3 protein is CASSERGREDGYTF. The DNA for the CDR3 is TGTGCCAGCAGTGAACGGGGCAGGGAGGATGGCTACACCTTC.

This chain joins TRBV18 and TRBJ1-3; D gene ambiguous. The CDR3 contains 16 residues. Germline V gives CDR1 KGHSH, CDR2 LQKENI. The V and J ends lost 3 bases and 4 bases respectively, with 16 bases between them. The CDR3 here is CASSPTSGGLGNTIYF. CDR3 coding DNA: TGTGCCAGCTCACCCACTTCAGGAGGTCTCGGAAACACCATATATTTT.

The chain is built from TRBV2 and TRBJ1-2; tentatively, D is TRBD1 (6 bases). Germline V CDR1 and CDR2: SNHLY, FYNNEI. Trimming cost V 2 bases and J 2 bases, with 9 bases left between them. This CDR3 spans 14 amino acids. CDR3 sequence reads: CASSEQGRNYGYTF. The CDR3 DNA follows: TGTGCCAGCAGTGAACAGGGGCGCAACTATGGCTACACCTTC.

The chain is built from TRBV18 and TRBJ2-7; the match to TRBD2 covers 7 bases. The CDR3 is 15 amino acids. V gave up 2 bases and J gave up 2 bases; unmatched junction bases: 6. Germline assignment: CDR1 KGHSH and CDR2 LQKENI. In DNA, the CDR3 is TGTGCCAGCTCACCATCTAGCGGAAATACCTACGAGCAGTACGTC. This encodes CASSPSSGNTYEQYV.

V usage is TRBV9 and J usage is TRBJ1-6; 9 bases align to TRBD1. The germline V gene encodes CDR1 SGDLS and CDR2 YYNGEE. The CDR3 is made up of 14 amino acids. V lost 3 bases and J lost 10; bases outside the gene matches: 5. CDR3 residues: CASSAGDRASPLHF. The CDR3 nucleotides are TGTGCCAGCAGCGCCGGGGACAGGGCCTCACCCCTCCACTTT.

A single count supports this clone. The genes are TRBV6-5 and TRBJ1-2, with a weak D call TRBD1 (5 bases). This CDR3 is 13 amino acids long. With 6 bases removed from V and 8 bases from J, the gap between germline ends came to 16 bases. Germline V gene lookup returns CDR1 MNHEY and CDR2 SVGAGI. As DNA, the CDR3 is TGTGCCAGCAGCCCCGGGAGGGGCTTAGGCTACACCTTC. Encoded protein: CASSPGRGLGYTF.

The rearrangement uses TRBV6-1 and TRBJ2-5, with TRBD2 matching over 10 bases. J was trimmed by 6 bases and V by 2 bases; bases with no gene match: 15. Per the germline V gene, CDR1 is MNHNS and CDR2 is SASEGT. The CDR3 runs to 18 residues. The CDR3 reads CASSEPRVASGRFKTQYF. CDR3 in DNA: TGTGCCAGCAGTGAACCCCGGGTGGCTAGCGGGAGATTTAAGACCCAGTACTTC.

The gene calls are TRBV29-1 and TRBJ1-6; D remains ambiguous. CDR3 length: 12 residues. V lost 6 bases to trimming and J lost 7 bases, with 10 bases between them. Per the germline V gene, CDR1 is SQVTM and CDR2 is ANQGSEA. CDR3 nucleotides: TGCAGCGTGGCCAGCGCGAATTCACCCCTCCACTTT. Translation gives CSVASANSPLHF.

This clone was observed many times. The chain uses TRBV7-9 and TRBJ2-2; 8 nucleotides align to TRBD1. With V trimmed by 1 base and J by 3 bases, 13 bases remained unmatched. The CDR3 covers 19 residues. Germline V lookup: CDR1 SEHNR, CDR2 FQNEAQ (reference sequence). The CDR3 nucleotides read TGTGCCAGCAGCTTAGATCCCTACTGGACAGGGAGTGACACCGGGGAGCTGTTTTTT. Translation: CASSLDPYWTGSDTGELFF.

The CDR3 coding sequence is TGTGCCAGCAAGTCCAGGGGGCTGAACACTGAAGCTTTCTTT. The encoded protein is CASKSRGLNTEAFF. The chain employs TRBV6-5 and TRBJ1-1, with TRBD1 matching 8 bases. There are 14 residues in the CDR3. Per germline, CDR1 MNHEY and CDR2 SVGAGI. The V segment lost 7 bases and the J segment 0 bases; nucleotides outside the gene matches: 4.

This clone was picked up a small number of times. The chain joins TRBV5-1 to TRBJ1-5; 10 positions agree with TRBD1. The length of the CDR3 is 15 residues. From germline, CDR1 is SGHRS and CDR2 YFSETQ. Losses at the gene ends were 4 bases for V and 3 bases for J; bases not matched to a gene: 4. The CDR3 nucleotides are TGCGCCAGCAGCGCCGGGACAGGGGACAATCAGCCCCAGCATTTT. Amino acids: CASSAGTGDNQPQHF.

The chain links TRBV20-1 to TRBJ2-1; the D is unclear. Trimming cost V 8 bases and J 7 bases, with 9 bases left between them. CDR3 size: 10 residues. Germline V lookup: CDR1 DFQATT, CDR2 SNEGSKA (reference sequence). The CDR3 DNA follows: TGCAGTACCCTACGGAATGAGCAGTTCTTC. Its protein product is CSTLRNEQFF.

This chain uses TRBV9 with TRBJ1-3, with 7 bases lining up with TRBD1. The CDR3 spans 14 residues. Trimming took 3 bases from V and 5 from J; bases not matched to a gene: 5. CDR1 is SGDLS, CDR2 YYNGEE, per germline. The CDR3: CASSATGSRNTIYF. CDR3 nucleotide sequence: TGTGCCAGCAGCGCGACAGGGAGTCGAAACACCATATATTTT.

The J gene is TRBJ1-5, the V gene TRBV2; D is possibly TRBD1 (6 bases). Germline-derived CDR1 and CDR2 are SNHLY and FYNNEI. Deletions cut 5 bases from V and 1 base from J, with 9 bases between. This CDR3 is built from 14 residues. Written as DNA, the CDR3 is TGTGCCAGCAGTTTCCAGGGGAGCAATCAGCCCCAGCATTTT. This codes for CASSFQGSNQPQHF.

This clone was detected a few times. This sequence joins TRBV7-7 and TRBJ2-7; a weak D match, TRBD1 (6 bases). V was clipped by 1 base and J by 0 bases, with 10 bases between them. The CDR3 is made up of 15 amino acids. CDR1 SSHAT and CDR2 FNYEAQ come from the germline V gene (reference sequence). The CDR3 reads CASSLGQGLSYEQYF. The CDR3 DNA follows: TGTGCCAGCAGCTTAGGCCAGGGGCTCTCCTACGAGCAGTACTTC.